Detailed here is one T cell receptor beta chain. Its antigen is undetermined. This entry is derived from a study of graft-versus-host responses after intestinal transplantation. About the research overall: Every transplant recipient was induced with anti-thymocyte globulin, then maintained on tacrolimus and steroids for about 3 years.

TCRdb's copy holds only in-frame clones and misses some; the assay was immunoSEQ multiplex PCR. The sample yields about 96,000 clones, approximately 90% seen once. CDR3 length: 16 amino acids. V was pared by 10 bases and J by 6 bases, with 17 bases of the junction left unmatched. Germline CDR1 is LNHDA and CDR2 is SQIVND (reference sequence). General study points: The recipient marrow held GvH clones, and some of them showed up first in ileum or blood. Patients who carried graft-donor T cell macrochimerism also had high graft-versus-host to host-versus-graft clonal ratios in their allografts. Peak circulating GvH clone levels tracked with early post-transplant HvG declines.

The TCR comes from a human donor who received an intestinal transplant. The chain has TRBV19 and TRBJ2-2, with 7 bases matching TRBD1. This sample comprised unstimulated CD4+ T cells sorted from spleen or lymph node cells, obtained before intestinal transplant. The CDR3 region is CATRDRPSSAPGELFF. Written as DNA, the CDR3 is TGTGCCACCAGGGACAGACCCAGCTCGGCACCCGGGGAGCTGTTTTTT.